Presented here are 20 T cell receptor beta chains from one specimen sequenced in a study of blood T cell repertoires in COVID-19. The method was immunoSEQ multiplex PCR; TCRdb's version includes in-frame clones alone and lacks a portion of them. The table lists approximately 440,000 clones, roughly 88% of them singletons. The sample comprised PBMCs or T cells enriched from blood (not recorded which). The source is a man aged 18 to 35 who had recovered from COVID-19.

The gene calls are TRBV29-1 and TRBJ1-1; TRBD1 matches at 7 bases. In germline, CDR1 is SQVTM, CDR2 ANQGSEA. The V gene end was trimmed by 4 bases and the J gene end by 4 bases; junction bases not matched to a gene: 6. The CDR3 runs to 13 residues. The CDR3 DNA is TGCAGCGTTGGAAACAGGGGAGGCACTGAAGCTTTCTTT. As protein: CSVGNRGGTEAFF. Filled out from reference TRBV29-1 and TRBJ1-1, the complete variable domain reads SAVISQKPSRDICQRGTSLTIQCQVDSQVTMMFWYRQQPGQSLTLIATANQGSEATYESGFVIDKFPISRPNLTFSTLTVSNMSPEDSSIYLCSVGNRGGTEAFFGQGTRLTVV.

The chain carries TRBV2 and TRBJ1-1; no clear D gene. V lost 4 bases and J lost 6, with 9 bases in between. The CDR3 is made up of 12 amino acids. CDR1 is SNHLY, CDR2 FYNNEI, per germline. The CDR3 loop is CASSGYFPEAFF. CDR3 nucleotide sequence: TGTGCCAGCAGTGGGTACTTCCCTGAAGCTTTCTTT.

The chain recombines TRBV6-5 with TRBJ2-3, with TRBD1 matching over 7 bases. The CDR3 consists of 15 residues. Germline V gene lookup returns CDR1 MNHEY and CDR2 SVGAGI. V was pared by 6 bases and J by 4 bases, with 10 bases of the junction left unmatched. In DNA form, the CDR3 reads TGTGCCAGCAGAAATGGGCAGGGGGATTCAGATACGCAGTATTTT. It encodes CASRNGQGDSDTQYF.

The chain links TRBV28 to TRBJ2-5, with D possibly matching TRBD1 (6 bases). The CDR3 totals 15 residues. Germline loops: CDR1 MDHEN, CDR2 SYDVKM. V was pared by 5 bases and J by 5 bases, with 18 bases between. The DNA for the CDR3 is TGTGCCAGCAGTCCCCCCGCAACAGGGTGGGAGACCCAGTACTTC. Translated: CASSPPATGWETQYF. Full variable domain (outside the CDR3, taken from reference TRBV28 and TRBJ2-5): DVKVTQSSRYLVKRTGEKVFLECVQDMDHENMFWYRQDPGLGLRLIYFSYDVKMKEKGDIPEGYSVSREKKERFSLILESASTNQTSMYLCASSPPATGWETQYFGPGTRLLVL.

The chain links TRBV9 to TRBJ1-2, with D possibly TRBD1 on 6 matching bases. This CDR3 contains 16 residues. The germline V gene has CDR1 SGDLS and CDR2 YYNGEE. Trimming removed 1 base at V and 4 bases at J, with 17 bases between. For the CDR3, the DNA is TGTGCCAGCAGCGTACATCCCCAGACAGGAGCCTATGGCTACACCTTC. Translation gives CASSVHPQTGAYGYTF.

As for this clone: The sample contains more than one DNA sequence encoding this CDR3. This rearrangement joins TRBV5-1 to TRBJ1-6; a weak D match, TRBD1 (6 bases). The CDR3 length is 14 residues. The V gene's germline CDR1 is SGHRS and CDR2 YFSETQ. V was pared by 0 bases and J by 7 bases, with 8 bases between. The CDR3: CASSLGTENSPLHF. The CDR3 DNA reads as TGCGCCAGCAGCTTGGGGACAGAAAATTCACCCCTCCACTTT. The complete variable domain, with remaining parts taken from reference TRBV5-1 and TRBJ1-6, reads KAGVTQTPRYLIKTRGQQVTLSCSPISGHRSVSWYQQTPGQGLQFLFEYFSETQRNKGNFPGRFSGRQFSNSRSEMNVSTLELGDSALYLCASSLGTENSPLHFGNGTRLTVT.

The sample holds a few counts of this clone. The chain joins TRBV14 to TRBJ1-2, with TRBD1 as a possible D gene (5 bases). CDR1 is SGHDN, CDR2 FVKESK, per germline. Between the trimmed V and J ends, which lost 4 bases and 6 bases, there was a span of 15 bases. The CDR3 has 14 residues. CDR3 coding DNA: TGTGCCAGCAGCCCCATCTGGGGCCGGGATGGCTACACCTTC. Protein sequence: CASSPIWGRDGYTF.

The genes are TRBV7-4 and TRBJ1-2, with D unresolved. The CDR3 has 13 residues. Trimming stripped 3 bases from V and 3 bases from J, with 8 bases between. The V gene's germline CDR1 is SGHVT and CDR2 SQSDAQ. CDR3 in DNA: TGTGCCAGCAGCTTTAACAGACACTATGGCTACACCTTC. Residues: CASSFNRHYGYTF.

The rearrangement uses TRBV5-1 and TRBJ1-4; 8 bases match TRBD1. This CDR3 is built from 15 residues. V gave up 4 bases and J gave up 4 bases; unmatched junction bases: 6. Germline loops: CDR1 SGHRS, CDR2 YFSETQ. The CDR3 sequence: CASSTGTGRNEKLFF. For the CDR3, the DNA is TGCGCCAGCAGCACTGGGACAGGTCGTAATGAAAAACTGTTTTTT.

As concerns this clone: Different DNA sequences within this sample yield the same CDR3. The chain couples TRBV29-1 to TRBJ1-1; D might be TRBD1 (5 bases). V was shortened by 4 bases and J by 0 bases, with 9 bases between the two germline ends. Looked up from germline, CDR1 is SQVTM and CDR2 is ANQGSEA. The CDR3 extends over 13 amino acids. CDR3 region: CSVATGMNTEAFF. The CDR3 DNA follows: TGCAGCGTTGCTACAGGAATGAACACTGAAGCTTTCTTT.

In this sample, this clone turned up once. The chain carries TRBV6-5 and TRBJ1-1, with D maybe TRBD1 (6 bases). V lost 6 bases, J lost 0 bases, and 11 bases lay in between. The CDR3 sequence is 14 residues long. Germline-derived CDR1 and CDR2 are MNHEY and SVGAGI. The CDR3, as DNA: TGTGCCAGCAGCACAGGGCAAATGAACACTGAAGCTTTCTTT. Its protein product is CASSTGQMNTEAFF.

CDR3 in DNA: TGTGCTAGTGGTGTTAGCGGACAAGAGACCCAGTACTTC. This gives the protein CASGVSGQETQYF. The gene calls are TRBV12-5 and TRBJ2-5, with a tentative D call TRBD2 (6 bases). CDR1 is LGHNT and CDR2 is FRNRAP in the germline V gene. This CDR3 is built from 13 residues. Trimming took off 5 bases at V and 2 bases at J, with 9 bases between the two ends. Filled out from reference TRBV12-5 and TRBJ2-5, the complete variable domain reads DARVTQTPRHKVTEMGQEVTMRCQPILGHNTVFWYRQTMMQGLELLAYFRNRAPLDDSGMPKDRFSAEMPDATLATLKIQPSEPRDSAVYFCASGVSGQETQYFGPGTRLLVL.

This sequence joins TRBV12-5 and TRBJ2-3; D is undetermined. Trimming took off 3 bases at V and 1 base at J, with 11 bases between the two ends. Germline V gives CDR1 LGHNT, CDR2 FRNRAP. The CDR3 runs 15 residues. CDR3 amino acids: CASGFGLSGTDTQYF. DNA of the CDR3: TGTGCTAGTGGTTTTGGGCTCTCTGGCACAGATACGCAGTATTTT.

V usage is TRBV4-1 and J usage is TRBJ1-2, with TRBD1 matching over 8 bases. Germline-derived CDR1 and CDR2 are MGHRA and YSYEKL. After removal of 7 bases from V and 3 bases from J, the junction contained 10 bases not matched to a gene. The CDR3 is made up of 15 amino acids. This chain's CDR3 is CASTTSDRADYGYTF. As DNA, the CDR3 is TGCGCCAGCACCACCTCGGACAGGGCTGACTATGGCTACACCTTC.

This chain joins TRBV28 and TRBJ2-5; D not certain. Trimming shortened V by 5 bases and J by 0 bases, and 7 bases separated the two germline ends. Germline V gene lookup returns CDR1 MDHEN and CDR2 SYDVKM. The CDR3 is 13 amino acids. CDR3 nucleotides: TGTGCCAGCAGTCCCCTGTACCAAGAGACCCAGTACTTC. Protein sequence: CASSPLYQETQYF.

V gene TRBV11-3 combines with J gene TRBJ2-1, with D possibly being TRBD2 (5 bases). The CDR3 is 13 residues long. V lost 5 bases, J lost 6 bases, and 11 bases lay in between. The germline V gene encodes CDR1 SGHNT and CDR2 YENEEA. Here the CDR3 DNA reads TGTGCCAGCAGCCTAGGACTCGTCAATGAGCAGTTCTTC. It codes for CASSLGLVNEQFF.

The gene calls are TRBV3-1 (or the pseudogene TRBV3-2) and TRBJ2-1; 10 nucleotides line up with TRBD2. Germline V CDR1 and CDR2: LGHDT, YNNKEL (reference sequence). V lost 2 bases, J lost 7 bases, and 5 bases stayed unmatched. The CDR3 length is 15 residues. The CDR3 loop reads CASSQWSSGSNEQFF. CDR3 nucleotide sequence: TGTGCCAGCAGCCAATGGTCTAGCGGGAGTAATGAGCAGTTCTTC.

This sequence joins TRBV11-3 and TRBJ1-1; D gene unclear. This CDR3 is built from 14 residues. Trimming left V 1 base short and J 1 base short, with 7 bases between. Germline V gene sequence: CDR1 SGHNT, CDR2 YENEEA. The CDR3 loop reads CASSLGGKNTEAFF. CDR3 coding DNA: TGTGCCAGCAGCTTAGGAGGGAAGAACACTGAAGCTTTCTTT.

CDR3 coding DNA: TGTGCCAGCAGCTGGGGGGGATCCCTATTGACCTACGAGCAGTACTTC. Amino acid sequence: CASSWGGSLLTYEQYF. The chain is built from TRBV3-1 (or the pseudogene TRBV3-2) and TRBJ2-7; TRBD2 matches 7 bases. The CDR3 runs to 16 residues. Trimming removed 5 bases from V and 2 bases from J; junction bases left unmatched: 12. Germline loops: CDR1 LGHDT, CDR2 YNNKEL (reference sequence).

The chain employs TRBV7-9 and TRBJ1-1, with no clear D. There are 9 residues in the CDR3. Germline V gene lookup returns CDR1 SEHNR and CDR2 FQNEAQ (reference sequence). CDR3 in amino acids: CAGGPEAFF. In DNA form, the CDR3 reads TGTGCTGGAGGGCCTGAAGCTTTCTTT.